Sequencing of this TCR beta chain was carried out in a study of cytomegalovirus exposure and HLA in healthy donors. As for the study in general: From HLA-typed donors, an early data release held some 80 million unique TCRs.

As for this clone: Its antigen is still unknown.

A multiplex PCR was run with 60 Vbeta primers and 13 Jbeta primers. The data were produced by immunoSEQ multiplex PCR, yet TCRdb's version contains in-frame clones alone and is incomplete. Here the sample spans about 260,000 clones, roughly four fifths being singletons. Germline V gene lookup returns CDR1 SGHNT and CDR2 YYREEE (reference sequence). V lost 4 bases to trimming and J lost 5 bases; unmatched junction nucleotides: 2. This CDR3 has 12 residues. Study-level results: High sensitivity and specificity were reportedly achieved when the classifier diagnosed cytomegalovirus status. In a later analysis, at a false discovery rate of 0.05, under 20,000 TCR beta sequences were associated with HLA alleles.

The TCR comes from a woman in her thirties or forties in good health and CMV-seropositive. This chain uses TRBV5-4 with TRBJ2-7; the match to TRBD2 covers 8 bases. Sequences were obtained from PBMCs. The chain's CDR3 is CASSPGGNEQYF. The DNA of the CDR3 is TGTGCCAGCAGCCCGGGAGGGAACGAGCAGTACTTC.